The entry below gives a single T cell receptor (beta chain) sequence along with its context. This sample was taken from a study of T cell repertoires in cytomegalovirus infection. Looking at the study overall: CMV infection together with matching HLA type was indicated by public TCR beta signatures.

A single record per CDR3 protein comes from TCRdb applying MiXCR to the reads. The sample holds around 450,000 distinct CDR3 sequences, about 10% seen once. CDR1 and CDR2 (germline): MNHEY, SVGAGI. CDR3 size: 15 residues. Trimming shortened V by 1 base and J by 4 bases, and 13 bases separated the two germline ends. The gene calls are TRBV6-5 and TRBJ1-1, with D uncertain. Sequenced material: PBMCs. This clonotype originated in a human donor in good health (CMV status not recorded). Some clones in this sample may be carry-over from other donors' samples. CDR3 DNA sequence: TGTGCCAGCAGTTACTATGGGAAAGAGGGCACTGAAGCTTTCTTT. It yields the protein CASSYYGKEGTEAFF.